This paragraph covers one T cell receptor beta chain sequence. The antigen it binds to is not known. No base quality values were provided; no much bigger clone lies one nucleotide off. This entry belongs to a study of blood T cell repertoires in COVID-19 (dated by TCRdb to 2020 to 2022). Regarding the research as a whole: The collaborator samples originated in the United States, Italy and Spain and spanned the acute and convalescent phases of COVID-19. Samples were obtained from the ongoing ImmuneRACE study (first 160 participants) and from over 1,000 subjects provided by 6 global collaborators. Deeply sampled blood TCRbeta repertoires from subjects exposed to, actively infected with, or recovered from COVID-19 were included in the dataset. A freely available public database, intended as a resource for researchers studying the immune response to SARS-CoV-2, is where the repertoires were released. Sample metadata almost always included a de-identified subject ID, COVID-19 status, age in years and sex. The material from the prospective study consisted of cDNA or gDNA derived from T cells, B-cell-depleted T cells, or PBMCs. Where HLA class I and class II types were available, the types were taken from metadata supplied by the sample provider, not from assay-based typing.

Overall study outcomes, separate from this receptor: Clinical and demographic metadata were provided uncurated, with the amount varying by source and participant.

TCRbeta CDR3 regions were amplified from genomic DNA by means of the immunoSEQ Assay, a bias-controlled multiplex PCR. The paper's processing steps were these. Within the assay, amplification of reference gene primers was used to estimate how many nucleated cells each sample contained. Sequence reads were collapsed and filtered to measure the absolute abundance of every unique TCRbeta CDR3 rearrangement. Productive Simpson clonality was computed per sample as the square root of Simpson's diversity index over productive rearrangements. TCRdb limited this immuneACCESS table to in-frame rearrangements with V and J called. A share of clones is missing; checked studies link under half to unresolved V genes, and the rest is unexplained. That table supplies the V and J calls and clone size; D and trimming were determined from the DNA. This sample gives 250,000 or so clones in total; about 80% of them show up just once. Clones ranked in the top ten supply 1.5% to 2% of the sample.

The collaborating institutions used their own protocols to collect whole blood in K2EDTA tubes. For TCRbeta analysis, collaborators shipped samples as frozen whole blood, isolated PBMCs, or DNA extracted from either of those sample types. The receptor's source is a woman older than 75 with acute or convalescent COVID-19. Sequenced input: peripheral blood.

The CDR3 reads as follows: CASTDRVYGYTF. The DNA is TGTGCCAGCACTGACAGGGTTTATGGCTACACCTTC. The chain is assembled from TRBV28 and TRBJ1-2; 7 of the junction bases match TRBD1. The germline V gene encodes CDR1 MDHEN and CDR2 SYDVKM. The CDR3, cysteine through phenylalanine, is 12 amino acids long. Here the CDR3 DNA is all that survives: 36 bases in frame from base 1. Ends trimmed: V by 7 bases, J by 5 bases; bases unmatched to a gene: 4.